The 16 T cell receptor beta chains presented below share a single source sample, sequenced in a study of cytomegalovirus exposure and HLA in healthy donors. The PCR ran on 60 Vbeta and 13 Jbeta primers. The data were produced by immunoSEQ multiplex PCR, yet TCRdb's version contains in-frame clones alone and is incomplete. Its table records about 140,000 clones. The source material was PBMCs. These receptor sequences come from a man aged 35 to 55 in good health and CMV-seronegative.

The chain uses TRBV5-4 and TRBJ2-3; 7 bases line up with TRBD2. The V gene's germline CDR1 is SGHNT and CDR2 YYREEE (reference sequence). This CDR3 region has 17 residues. Losses at the gene ends were 1 base for V and 1 base for J; bases not matched to a gene: 9. The CDR3 DNA follows: TGTGCCAGCAGCTTGCGGGTGCGAGGGAGGGGCACAGATACGCAGTATTTT. Its protein is CASSLRVRGRGTDTQYF.

The chain carries TRBV5-8 and TRBJ2-5; no reliable D call. V shed 0 bases and J shed 5 bases, with 5 bases lying between them. CDR1 and CDR2 (germline): SGHTS, YDEGEE. This CDR3 is 12 amino acids long. The CDR3 DNA reads as TGTGCCAGCAGCTTGGGGCGGGAGACCCAGTACTTC. The encoded protein is CASSLGRETQYF.

This chain links TRBV19 with TRBJ2-2, with TRBD1 matching 8 bases. The germline CDR1 and CDR2 sequences are LNHDA and SQIVND (reference sequence). This CDR3 is built from 17 residues. V lost 1 base and J lost 6; bases outside the gene matches: 10. The CDR3 loop is CASSIGMAGGESGELFF. DNA of the CDR3: TGTGCCAGTAGTATAGGAATGGCAGGGGGCGAATCCGGGGAGCTGTTTTTT.

The chain carries TRBV4-3 and TRBJ2-1; 7 bases align to TRBD2. This CDR3 has 16 residues. The V gene's germline CDR1 is LGHNA and CDR2 YSLEER. The V segment lost 4 bases and the J segment 6 bases; nucleotides outside the gene matches: 12. The CDR3: CASSPAGVGYSNEQFF. CDR3 bases: TGCGCCAGCAGCCCGGCGGGGGTAGGCTACAGCAATGAGCAGTTCTTC.

The CDR3 protein is CSKTSGVNEQFF. As DNA, the CDR3 is TGCAGCAAGACTAGCGGGGTGAATGAGCAGTTCTTC. This sequence joins TRBV29-1 and TRBJ2-1; 11 bases agree with TRBD2. CDR3 size: 12 residues. The V and J ends lost 8 bases and 7 bases, in that order; junction bases with no gene match: 4. CDR1 is SQVTM and CDR2 is ANQGSEA in the germline V gene.

The rearrangement uses TRBV5-6 and TRBJ2-1; D is ambiguous. Germline CDR1 and CDR2: SGHDT and YYEEEE. CDR3 length equals 15 residues. With 1 base removed from V and 0 bases from J, the gap between germline ends came to 8 bases. The CDR3 nucleotides read TGTGCCAGCAGCTTGATTACGGGCTCCTACAATGAGCAGTTCTTC. As protein: CASSLITGSYNEQFF.

This chain connects TRBV25-1 to TRBJ2-3; tentative D call: TRBD2 (6 bases). This CDR3 comprises 13 residues. Per the germline V gene, CDR1 is MGHDK and CDR2 is SYGVNS. Trimming removed 5 bases from V and 6 bases from J, with 12 bases in between. The CDR3: CASSFWAGDTQYF. CDR3 coding DNA: TGTGCCAGCAGTTTCTGGGCGGGGGATACGCAGTATTTT.

The V gene is TRBV29-1, the J gene TRBJ2-7; TRBD1 matches at 8 bases. Per the germline V gene, CDR1 is SQVTM and CDR2 is ANQGSEA. The CDR3 covers 15 residues. V lost 1 base to trimming and J lost 4 bases; unmatched junction nucleotides: 9. The CDR3 bases are TGCAGCGTTGAAGCTCCAGGGACAGGTCCGTACGAGCAGTACTTC. Translating it yields CSVEAPGTGPYEQYF.

The chain couples TRBV7-6 to TRBJ1-4; D uncertain. Germline V gene lookup returns CDR1 SGHVS and CDR2 FNYEAQ. Trimming took off 8 bases at V and 4 bases at J, with 14 bases between the two ends. The CDR3 totals 14 residues. CDR3 loop: CASAKSGLNEKLFF. DNA for the CDR3: TGTGCCAGCGCCAAGTCGGGTCTTAATGAAAAACTGTTTTTT. The full variable domain, rest sourced from reference TRBV7-6 and TRBJ1-4, is GAGVSQSPRYKVTKRGQDVALRCDPISGHVSLYWYRQALGQGPEFLTYFNYEAQQDKSGLPNDRFSAERPEGSISTLTIQRTEQRDSAMYRCASAKSGLNEKLFFGSGTQLSVL.

The chain is built from TRBV7-8 and TRBJ1-5; the match to TRBD1 covers 8 bases. The junction had 20 bases not matched to a gene; V was cut back by 0 bases and J by 7 bases. The CDR3 has 20 residues. Looked up from germline, CDR1 is SGHVS and CDR2 is FQNEAQ. The CDR3 sequence: CASSLAEAGGPGSGSQPQHF. CDR3 DNA: TGTGCCAGCAGCTTAGCGGAGGCAGGGGGCCCTGGTTCAGGTTCGCAGCCCCAGCATTTT.

V gene TRBV7-7 combines with J gene TRBJ2-7; 8 bases are shared with TRBD1. V was clipped by 5 bases and J by 5 bases; unmatched bases: 8. CDR1 SSHAT and CDR2 FNYEAQ come from the germline V gene (reference sequence). The CDR3 sequence is 14 residues long. The CDR3, as DNA: TGTGCCAGCAGCCCTACCCGACAGGGGAACGAGCAGTACTTC. Translated: CASSPTRQGNEQYF.

The chain joins TRBV6-5 to TRBJ1-2; possibly TRBD1 for D (5 bases). From germline, CDR1 is MNHEY and CDR2 SVGAGI. The CDR3 is made up of 12 amino acids. Trimming took off 6 bases at V and 5 bases at J, with 10 bases between the two ends. CDR3 region: CASRIGGYGYTF. As DNA, the CDR3 is TGTGCCAGCAGAATCGGGGGGTATGGCTACACCTTC.

The rearrangement links TRBV7-3 to TRBJ2-3, with 8 bases fitting TRBD2. There are 17 residues in the CDR3. V was clipped by 5 bases and J by 2 bases; unmatched bases: 12. The germline CDR1 and CDR2 sequences are SGHTA and FQGTGA. CDR3 loop: CASSRKLEAGDTDTQYF. CDR3 sequence (DNA): TGTGCCAGCAGCCGCAAACTTGAAGCGGGGGACACAGATACGCAGTATTTT.

The chain has TRBV2 and TRBJ1-6; no reliable D call. Germline lookup yields CDR1 SNHLY and CDR2 FYNNEI. The CDR3 contains 15 residues. The V end was cut by 1 base, the J end by 6 bases, with 10 bases between. This CDR3 reads CASSEVPYSNSPLHF. CDR3 nucleotide sequence: TGTGCCAGCAGTGAAGTTCCCTACTCTAATTCACCCCTCCACTTT.

This rearrangement joins TRBV19 to TRBJ1-5, with 9 bases identical to TRBD1. V shed 5 bases and J 7 bases; nucleotides not matched to a gene: 9. The length of the CDR3 is 15 residues. CDR1 and CDR2 from the germline V gene are LNHDA and SQIVND (reference sequence). DNA of the CDR3: TGTGCCAGTAGTCCGGACAGGGGAAGAGGCCAGCCCCAGCATTTT. Translation: CASSPDRGRGQPQHF.

This chain links TRBV27 with TRBJ1-1; the D gene is possibly TRBD1 (6 bases). This CDR3 region has 14 residues. Trimming took 2 bases from V and 1 from J, leaving 8 bases between them. The germline V gene encodes CDR1 MNHEY and CDR2 SMNVEV (reference sequence). CDR3 DNA sequence: TGTGCCAGCAGTTTAGCCAGGGGGAACACTGAAGCTTTCTTT. The encoded protein is CASSLARGNTEAFF.